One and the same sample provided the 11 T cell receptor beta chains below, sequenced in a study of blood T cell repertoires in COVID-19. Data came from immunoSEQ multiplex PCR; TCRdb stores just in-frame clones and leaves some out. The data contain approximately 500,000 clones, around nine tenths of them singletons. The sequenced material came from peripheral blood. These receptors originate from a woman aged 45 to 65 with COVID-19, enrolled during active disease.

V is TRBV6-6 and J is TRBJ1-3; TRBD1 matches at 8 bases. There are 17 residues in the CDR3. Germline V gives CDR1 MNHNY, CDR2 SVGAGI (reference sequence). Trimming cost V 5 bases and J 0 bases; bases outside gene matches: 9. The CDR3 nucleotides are TGTGCCAGCAGTCCAGGGGGCAGCGATTTCTCTGGAAACACCATATATTTT. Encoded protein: CASSPGGSDFSGNTIYF.

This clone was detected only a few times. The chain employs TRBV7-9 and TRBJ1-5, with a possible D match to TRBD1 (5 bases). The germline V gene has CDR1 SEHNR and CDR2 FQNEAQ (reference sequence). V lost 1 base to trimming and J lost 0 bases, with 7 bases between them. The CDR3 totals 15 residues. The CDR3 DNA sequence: TGTGCCAGCAGCTTAGGCGGGACTAGCAATCAGCCCCAGCATTTT. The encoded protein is CASSLGGTSNQPQHF.

CDR3: CASTPRDIGNNEQFF. The CDR3 region has the DNA TGTGCCAGCACACCTCGGGACATCGGGAACAATGAGCAGTTCTTC. The chain has TRBV13 and TRBJ2-1; D is perhaps TRBD1 (6 bases). From germline, CDR1 is PRHDT and CDR2 FYEKMQ (reference sequence). Between the trimmed V and J ends, which lost 7 bases and 5 bases, there was a span of 18 bases. The CDR3 extends over 15 amino acids.

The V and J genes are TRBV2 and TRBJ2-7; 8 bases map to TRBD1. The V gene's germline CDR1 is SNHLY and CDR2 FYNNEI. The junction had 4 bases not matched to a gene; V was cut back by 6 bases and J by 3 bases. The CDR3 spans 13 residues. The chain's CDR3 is CASRTDRDYEQYF. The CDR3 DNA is TGTGCCAGCAGGACGGACAGGGACTACGAGCAGTACTTC.

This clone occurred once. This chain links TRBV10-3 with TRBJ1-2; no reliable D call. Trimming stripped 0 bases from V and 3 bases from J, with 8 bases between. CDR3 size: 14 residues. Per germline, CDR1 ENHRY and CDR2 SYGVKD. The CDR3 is CAISESLGDYGYTF. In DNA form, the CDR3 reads TGTGCCATCAGTGAGTCCCTGGGAGACTATGGCTACACCTTC.

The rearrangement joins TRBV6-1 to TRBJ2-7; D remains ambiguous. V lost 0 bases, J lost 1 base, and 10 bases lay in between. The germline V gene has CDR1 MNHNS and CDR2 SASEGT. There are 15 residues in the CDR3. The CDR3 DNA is TGTGCCAGCAGTGAAGCGTCAAGCCGATCCTACGAGCAGTACTTC. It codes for CASSEASSRSYEQYF.

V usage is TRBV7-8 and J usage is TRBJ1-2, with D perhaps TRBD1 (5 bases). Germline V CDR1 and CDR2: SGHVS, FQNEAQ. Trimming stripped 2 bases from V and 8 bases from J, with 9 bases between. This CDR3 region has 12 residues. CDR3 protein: CASSLQQAGYTF. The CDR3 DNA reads TGTGCCAGCAGCTTACAACAGGCCGGCTACACCTTC.

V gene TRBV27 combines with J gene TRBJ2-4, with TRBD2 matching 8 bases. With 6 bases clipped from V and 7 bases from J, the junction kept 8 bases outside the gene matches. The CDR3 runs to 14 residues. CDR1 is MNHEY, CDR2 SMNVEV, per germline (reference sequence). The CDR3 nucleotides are TGTGCCAGCAGAGAGTTCGGGGGGGTCAACATTCAGTACTTC. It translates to CASREFGGVNIQYF.

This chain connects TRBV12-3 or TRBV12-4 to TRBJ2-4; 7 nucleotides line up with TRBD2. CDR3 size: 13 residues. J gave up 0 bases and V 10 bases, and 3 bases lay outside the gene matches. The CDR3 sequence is CATRGVAKNIQYF. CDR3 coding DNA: TGTGCCACCCGGGGGGTAGCCAAAAACATTCAGTACTTC.

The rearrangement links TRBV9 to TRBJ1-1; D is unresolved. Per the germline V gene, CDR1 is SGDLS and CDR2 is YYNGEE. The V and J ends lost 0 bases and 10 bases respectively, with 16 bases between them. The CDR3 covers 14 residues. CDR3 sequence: CASSVGRGDSGAFF. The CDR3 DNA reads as TGTGCCAGCAGCGTAGGGAGAGGAGACTCCGGAGCTTTCTTT. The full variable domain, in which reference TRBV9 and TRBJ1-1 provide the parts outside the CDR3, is DSGVTQTPKHLITATGQRVTLRCSPRSGDLSVYWYQQSLDQGLQFLIQYYNGEERAKGNILERFSAQQFPDLHSELNLSSLELGDSALYFCASSVGRGDSGAFFGQGTRLTVV.

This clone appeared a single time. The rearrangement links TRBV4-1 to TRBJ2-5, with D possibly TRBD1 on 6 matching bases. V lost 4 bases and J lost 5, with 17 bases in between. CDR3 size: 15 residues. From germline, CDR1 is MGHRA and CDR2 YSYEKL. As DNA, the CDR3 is TGCGCCAGCAGCCCAATAGGGCAGGGGTTGGAGACCCAGTACTTC. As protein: CASSPIGQGLETQYF.